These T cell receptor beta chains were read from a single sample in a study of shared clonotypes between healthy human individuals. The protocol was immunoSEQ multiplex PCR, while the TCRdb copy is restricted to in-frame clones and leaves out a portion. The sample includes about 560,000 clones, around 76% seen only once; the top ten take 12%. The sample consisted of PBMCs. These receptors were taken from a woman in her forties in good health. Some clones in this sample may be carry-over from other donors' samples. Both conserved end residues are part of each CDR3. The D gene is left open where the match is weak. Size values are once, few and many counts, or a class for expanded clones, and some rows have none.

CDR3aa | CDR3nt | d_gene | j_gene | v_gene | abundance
CASSPWEWANVLTF | TGTGCCAGCTCACCATGGGAGTGGGCCAACGTCCTGACTTTC | . | TRBJ2-6 | TRBV18 | .
CASSDKNRGRADNQPQHF | TGTGCCAGCAGCGATAAAAACCGGGGGCGGGCCGACAATCAGCCCCAGCATTTT | . | TRBJ1-5 | TRBV9 | .
CASSKTGTGKNIQYF | TGTGCCAGCAGTAAGACAGGGACGGGCAAAAACATTCAGTACTTC | TRBD1 | TRBJ2-4 | TRBV7-2 | once
CASTAPGIVTEAFF | TGTGCCAGCACCGCACCGGGAATAGTCACTGAAGCTTTCTTT | . | TRBJ1-1 | TRBV6-5 | .
CSTRAPDGRNIQYF | TGCAGCACCCGGGCCCCGGACGGACGAAACATTCAGTACTTC | . | TRBJ2-4 | TRBV29-1 | .
CASSLWAGAQETQYF | TGTGCCAGCAGTTTATGGGCGGGAGCCCAAGAGACCCAGTACTTC | TRBD2 | TRBJ2-5 | TRBV28 | .
CASTPGQGAWTNEKLFF | TGTGCCAGCACCCCCGGACAGGGAGCGTGGACTAATGAAAAACTGTTTTTT | TRBD1 | TRBJ1-4 | TRBV28 | .
CASSLERRGSTDTQYF | TGTGCCAGCTCACTGGAGCGGAGGGGTAGCACAGATACGCAGTATTTT | . | TRBJ2-3 | TRBV18 | .
CASSQVEGRSKFF | TGCGCCAGCAGCCAAGTGGAAGGGAGAAGCAAGTTCTTC | . | TRBJ2-1 | TRBV4-3 | .
CASSSLQGRGTGELFF | TGTGCCAGCAGTTCACTACAGGGAAGGGGCACCGGGGAGCTGTTTTTT | . | TRBJ2-2 | TRBV27 | .
CASSFVVGGYSYEQYF | TGTGCCAGCAGCTTCGTCGTTGGGGGATACTCCTACGAGCAGTACTTC | . | TRBJ2-7 | TRBV11-2 | .